Listed here is a single TCR beta chain. This sample is drawn from a study of control samples from healthy donors and cancer patients. The assay was immunoSEQ multiplex PCR, and TCRdb's table has in-frame clones only and misses some. Of more than 75,000 clones in the sample, around 92% are singletons; the top ten hold 4.5% to 7%. The specimen sequenced was blood. The sequence came from a man in his fifties in good health.

CDR3 sequence (DNA): TGTGCCAGCAGCTTTATGTTAGGGGAACTGTTTTTT. Its protein product is CASSFMLGELFF. This chain joins TRBV7-9 and TRBJ1-4; D perhaps matches TRBD1 (5 bases). This CDR3 is 12 amino acids long. Trimming removed 3 bases at V and 12 bases at J, with 11 bases between. The germline V gene encodes CDR1 SEHNR and CDR2 FQNEAQ (reference sequence).